This TCR beta chain was observed in a study of neoadjuvant anti-PD-1 for oral cavity cancer. Generated by immunoSEQ multiplex PCR, the TCRdb table keeps only in-frame clones and is missing some. The sample lists around 62,000 clones; 70% to 85% were seen once. The sequence derives from a person aged 35 to 85 with oral cavity squamous cell carcinoma. Source: PBMCs, taken before nivolumab (anti-PD-1) treatment.

The CDR3 nucleotides read TGTGCCAGCAGTAAGACCTTTATGAACACTGAAGCTTTCTTT. It is translated as CASSKTFMNTEAFF. This chain uses TRBV6-5 with TRBJ1-1; D remains ambiguous. Trimming left V 5 bases short and J 0 bases short, with 10 bases between. CDR3 length: 14 amino acids. Germline CDR1 MNHEY, CDR2 SVGAGI.